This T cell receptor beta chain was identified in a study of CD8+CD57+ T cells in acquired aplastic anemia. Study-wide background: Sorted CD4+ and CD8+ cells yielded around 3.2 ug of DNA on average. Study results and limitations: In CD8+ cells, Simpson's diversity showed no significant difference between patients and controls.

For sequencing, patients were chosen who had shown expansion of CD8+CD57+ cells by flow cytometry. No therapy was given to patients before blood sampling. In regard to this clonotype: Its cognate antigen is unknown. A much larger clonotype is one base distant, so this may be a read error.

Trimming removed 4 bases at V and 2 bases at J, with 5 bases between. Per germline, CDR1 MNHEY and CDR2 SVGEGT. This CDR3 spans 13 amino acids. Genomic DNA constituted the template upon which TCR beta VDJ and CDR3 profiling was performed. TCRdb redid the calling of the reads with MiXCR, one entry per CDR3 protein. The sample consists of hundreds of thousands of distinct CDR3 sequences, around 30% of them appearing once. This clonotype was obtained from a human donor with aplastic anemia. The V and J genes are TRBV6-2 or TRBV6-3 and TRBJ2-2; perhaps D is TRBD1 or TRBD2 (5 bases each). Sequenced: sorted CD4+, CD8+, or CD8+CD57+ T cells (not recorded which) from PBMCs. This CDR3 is CASSWDNTGELFF. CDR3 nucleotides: TGTGCCAGCAGTTGGGACAACACCGGGGAGCTGTTTTTT.